This T cell receptor beta chain emerged from a study of OX40 agonist ivuxolimab in advanced cancers. Study summary: Dose-escalation cases comprised hepatocellular carcinoma, melanoma, renal cell or head and neck cancer.

General observations from the study: At 0.1 to 3.0 mg/kg and by week 6, clonal expansion occurred in CD4+ and CD8+ blood T cells. Antigens targeted by the expanded peripheral T cells were not determined.

Turning to this clone: Its antigen is unidentified.

Sequenced by immunoSEQ multiplex PCR; TCRdb stores in-frame clones only, minus some. The profile shows 70,000 or so clones, about four fifths of them singletons. Per germline, CDR1 SGHRS and CDR2 YFSETQ. CDR3 length: 14 residues. Trimming removed 6 bases at V and 9 bases at J, with 16 bases between. The receptor was derived from an adult with an advanced solid tumor such as melanoma, head and neck, liver or kidney cancer. Source: CD4+ or CD8+ T cells sorted from blood, taken in a trial of the OX40 agonist ivuxolimab. The chain has TRBV5-1 and TRBJ1-6, with D possibly TRBD1 on 5 matching bases. CDR3 sequence: CASTQWGEGSPLHF. Here the CDR3 DNA reads TGCGCCAGCACCCAATGGGGGGAAGGTTCACCCCTCCACTTT.